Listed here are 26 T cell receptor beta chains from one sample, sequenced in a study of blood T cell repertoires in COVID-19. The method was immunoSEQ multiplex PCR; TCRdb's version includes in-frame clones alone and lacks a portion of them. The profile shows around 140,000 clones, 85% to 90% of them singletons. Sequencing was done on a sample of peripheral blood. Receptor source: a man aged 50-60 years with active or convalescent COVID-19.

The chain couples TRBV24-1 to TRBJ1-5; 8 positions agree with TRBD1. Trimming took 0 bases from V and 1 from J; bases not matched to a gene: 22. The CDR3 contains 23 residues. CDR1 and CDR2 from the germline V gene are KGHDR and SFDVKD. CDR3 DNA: TGTGCCACCAGTGATTTGCAACCCGAGACCCACAGACAGGGGAGGAGGAGCAATCAGCCCCAGCATTTT. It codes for CATSDLQPETHRQGRRSNQPQHF.

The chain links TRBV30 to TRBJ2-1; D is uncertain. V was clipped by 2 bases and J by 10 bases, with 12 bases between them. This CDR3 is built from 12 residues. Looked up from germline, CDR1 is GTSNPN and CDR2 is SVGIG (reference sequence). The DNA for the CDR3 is TGTGCCTGGAGTACAACTAAGAGCGAGCAGTTCTTC. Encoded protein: CAWSTTKSEQFF.

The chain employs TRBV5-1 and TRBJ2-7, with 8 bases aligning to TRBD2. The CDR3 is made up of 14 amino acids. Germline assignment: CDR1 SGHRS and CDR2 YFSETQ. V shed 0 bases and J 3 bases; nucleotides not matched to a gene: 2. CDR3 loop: CASSLAGLGYEQYF. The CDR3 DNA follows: TGCGCCAGCAGCTTGGCGGGACTAGGCTACGAGCAGTACTTC.

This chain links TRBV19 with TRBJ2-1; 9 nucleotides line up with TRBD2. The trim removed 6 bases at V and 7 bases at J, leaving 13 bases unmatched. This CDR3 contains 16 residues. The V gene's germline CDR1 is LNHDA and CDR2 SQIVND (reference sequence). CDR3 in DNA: TGTGCCAGTAGCCCCCCCGGTGCGGGAGGGAGAAATGAGCAGTTCTTC. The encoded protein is CASSPPGAGGRNEQFF. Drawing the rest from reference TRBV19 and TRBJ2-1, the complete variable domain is DGGITQSPKYLFRKEGQNVTLSCEQNLNHDAMYWYRQDPGQGLRLIYYSQIVNDFQKGDIAEGYSVSREKKESFPLTVTSAQKNPTAFYLCASSPPGAGGRNEQFFGPGTRLTVL.

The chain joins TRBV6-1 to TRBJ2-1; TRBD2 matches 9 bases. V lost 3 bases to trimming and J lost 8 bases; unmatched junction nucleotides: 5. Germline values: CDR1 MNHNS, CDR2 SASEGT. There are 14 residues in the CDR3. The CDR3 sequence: CASSEVAGVYEQFF. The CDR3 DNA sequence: TGTGCCAGCAGTGAGGTAGCGGGAGTCTATGAGCAGTTCTTC.

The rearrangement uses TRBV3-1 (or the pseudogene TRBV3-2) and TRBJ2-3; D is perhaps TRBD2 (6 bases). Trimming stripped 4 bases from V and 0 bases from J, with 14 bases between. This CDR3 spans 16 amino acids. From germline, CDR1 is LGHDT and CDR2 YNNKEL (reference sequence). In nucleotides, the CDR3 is TGTGCCAGCAGCCCGAGTGGACGGGAGAGCACAGATACGCAGTATTTT. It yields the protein CASSPSGRESTDTQYF.

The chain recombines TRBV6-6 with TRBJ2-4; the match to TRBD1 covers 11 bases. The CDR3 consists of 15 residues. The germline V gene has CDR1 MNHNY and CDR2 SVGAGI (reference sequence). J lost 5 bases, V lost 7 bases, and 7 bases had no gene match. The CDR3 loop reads CASNRPGQGENIQYF. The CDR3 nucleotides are TGTGCCAGCAACAGACCGGGACAGGGGGAAAACATTCAGTACTTC.

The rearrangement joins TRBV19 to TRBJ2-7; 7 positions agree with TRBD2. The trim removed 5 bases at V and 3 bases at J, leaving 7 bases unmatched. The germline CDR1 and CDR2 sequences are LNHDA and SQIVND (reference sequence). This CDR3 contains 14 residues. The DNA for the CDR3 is TGTGCCAGTAGTTCCAAACGGGGGGTCTACGAGCAGTACTTC. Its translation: CASSSKRGVYEQYF.

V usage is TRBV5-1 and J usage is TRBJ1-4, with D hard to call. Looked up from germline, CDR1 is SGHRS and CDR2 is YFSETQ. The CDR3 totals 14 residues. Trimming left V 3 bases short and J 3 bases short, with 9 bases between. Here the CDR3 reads CASSSQKSNEKLFF. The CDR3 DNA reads TGCGCCAGCAGCTCGCAGAAGTCTAATGAAAAACTGTTTTTT.

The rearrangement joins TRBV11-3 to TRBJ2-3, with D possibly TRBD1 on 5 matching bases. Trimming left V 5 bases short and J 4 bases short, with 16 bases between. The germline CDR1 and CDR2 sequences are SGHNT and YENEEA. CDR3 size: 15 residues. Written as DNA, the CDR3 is TGTGCCAGCAGCCCATCGAAGGGGTTAGCAGATACGCAGTATTTT. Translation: CASSPSKGLADTQYF. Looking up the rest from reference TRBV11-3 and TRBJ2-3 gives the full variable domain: EAGVVQSPRYKIIEKKQPVAFWCNPISGHNTLYWYLQNLGQGPELLIRYENEEAVDDSQLPKDRFSAERLKGVDSTLKIQPAELGDSAVYLCASSPSKGLADTQYFGPGTRLTVL.

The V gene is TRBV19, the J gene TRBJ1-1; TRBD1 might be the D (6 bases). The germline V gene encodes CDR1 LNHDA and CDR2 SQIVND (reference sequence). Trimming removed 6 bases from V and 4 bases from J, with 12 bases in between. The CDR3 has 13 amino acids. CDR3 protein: CASSPGDITEAFF. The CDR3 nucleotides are TGTGCCAGTAGCCCAGGGGATATCACTGAAGCTTTCTTT. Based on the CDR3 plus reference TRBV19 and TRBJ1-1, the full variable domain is DGGITQSPKYLFRKEGQNVTLSCEQNLNHDAMYWYRQDPGQGLRLIYYSQIVNDFQKGDIAEGYSVSREKKESFPLTVTSAQKNPTAFYLCASSPGDITEAFFGQGTRLTVV.

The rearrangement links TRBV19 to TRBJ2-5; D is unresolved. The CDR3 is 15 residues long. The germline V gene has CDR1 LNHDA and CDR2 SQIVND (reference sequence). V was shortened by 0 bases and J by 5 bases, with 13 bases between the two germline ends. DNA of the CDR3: TGTGCCAGTAGTATAGAACAGTCGTTAAGGGAGACCCAGTACTTC. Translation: CASSIEQSLRETQYF.

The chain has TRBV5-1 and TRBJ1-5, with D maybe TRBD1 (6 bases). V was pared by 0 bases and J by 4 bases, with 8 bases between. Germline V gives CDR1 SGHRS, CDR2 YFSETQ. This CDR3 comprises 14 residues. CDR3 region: CASSLAGENQPQHF. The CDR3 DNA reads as TGCGCCAGCAGCTTGGCAGGGGAGAATCAGCCCCAGCATTTT.

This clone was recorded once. The CDR3 region is CASSISAPDRGYTF. Written as DNA, the CDR3 is TGTGCCAGTAGTATATCCGCCCCCGACAGGGGCTACACCTTC. The gene calls are TRBV19 and TRBJ1-2; TRBD1 is a possible D gene (6 bases). This CDR3 has 14 residues. V lost 2 bases to trimming and J lost 8 bases, with 15 bases between them. Germline V gene sequence: CDR1 LNHDA, CDR2 SQIVND (reference sequence).

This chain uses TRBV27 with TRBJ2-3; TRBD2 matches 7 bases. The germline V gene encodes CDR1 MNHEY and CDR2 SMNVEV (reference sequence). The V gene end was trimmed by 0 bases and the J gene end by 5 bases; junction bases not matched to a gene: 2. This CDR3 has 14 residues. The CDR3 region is CASSLSAGVDTQYF. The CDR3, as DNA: TGTGCCAGCAGTTTATCGGCGGGGGTAGATACGCAGTATTTT.

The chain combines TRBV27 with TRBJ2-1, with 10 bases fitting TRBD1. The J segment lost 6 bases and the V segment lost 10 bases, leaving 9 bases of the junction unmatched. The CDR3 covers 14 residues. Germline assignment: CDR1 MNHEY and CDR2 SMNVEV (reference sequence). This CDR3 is CATSRDRGPNEQFF. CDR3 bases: TGTGCCACCTCCAGGGACAGGGGCCCCAATGAGCAGTTCTTC.

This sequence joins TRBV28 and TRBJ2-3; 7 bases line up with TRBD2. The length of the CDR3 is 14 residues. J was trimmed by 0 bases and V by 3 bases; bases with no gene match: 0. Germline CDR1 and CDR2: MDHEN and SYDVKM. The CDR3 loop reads CASSLRGSTDTQYF. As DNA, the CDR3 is TGTGCCAGCAGTTTGCGGGGGAGCACAGATACGCAGTATTTT. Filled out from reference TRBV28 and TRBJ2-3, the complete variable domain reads DVKVTQSSRYLVKRTGEKVFLECVQDMDHENMFWYRQDPGLGLRLIYFSYDVKMKEKGDIPEGYSVSREKKERFSLILESASTNQTSMYLCASSLRGSTDTQYFGPGTRLTVL.

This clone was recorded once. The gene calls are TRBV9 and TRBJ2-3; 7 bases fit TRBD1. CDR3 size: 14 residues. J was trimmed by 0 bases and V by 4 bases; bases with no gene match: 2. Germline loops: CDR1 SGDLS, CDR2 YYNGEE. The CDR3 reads CASSRDRSTDTQYF. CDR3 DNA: TGTGCCAGCAGCCGGGACAGAAGCACAGATACGCAGTATTTT.

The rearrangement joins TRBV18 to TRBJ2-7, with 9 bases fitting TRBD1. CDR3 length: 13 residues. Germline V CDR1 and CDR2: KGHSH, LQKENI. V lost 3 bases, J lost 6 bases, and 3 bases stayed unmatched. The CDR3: CASSPGQGTEQYF. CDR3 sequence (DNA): TGTGCCAGCTCACCGGGACAGGGTACCGAGCAGTACTTC. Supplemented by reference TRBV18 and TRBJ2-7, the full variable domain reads NAGVMQNPRHLVRRRGQEARLRCSPMKGHSHVYWYRQLPEEGLKFMVYLQKENIIDESGMPKERFSAEFPKEGPSILRIQQVVRGDSAAYFCASSPGQGTEQYFGPGTRLTVT.

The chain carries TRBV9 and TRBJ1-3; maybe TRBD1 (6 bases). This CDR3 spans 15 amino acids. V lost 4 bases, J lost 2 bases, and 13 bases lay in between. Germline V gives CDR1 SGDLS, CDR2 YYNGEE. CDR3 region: CASSSTHRAGNTIYF. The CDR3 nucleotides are TGTGCCAGCAGCAGCACTCACAGGGCTGGAAACACCATATATTTT.

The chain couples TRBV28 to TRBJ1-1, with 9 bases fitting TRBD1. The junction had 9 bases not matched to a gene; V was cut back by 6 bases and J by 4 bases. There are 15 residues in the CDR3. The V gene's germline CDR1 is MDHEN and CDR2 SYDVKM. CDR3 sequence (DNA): TGTGCCAGCAGCCCCACAGGGGGCTGGTTCACTGAAGCTTTCTTT. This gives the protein CASSPTGGWFTEAFF.

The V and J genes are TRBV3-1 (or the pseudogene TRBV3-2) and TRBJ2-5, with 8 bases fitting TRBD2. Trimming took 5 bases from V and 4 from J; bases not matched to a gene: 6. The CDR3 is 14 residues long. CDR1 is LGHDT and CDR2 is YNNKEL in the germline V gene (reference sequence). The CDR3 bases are TGTGCCAGCAGCATCAACAGCGGGAGAGAGACCCAGTACTTC. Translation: CASSINSGRETQYF.

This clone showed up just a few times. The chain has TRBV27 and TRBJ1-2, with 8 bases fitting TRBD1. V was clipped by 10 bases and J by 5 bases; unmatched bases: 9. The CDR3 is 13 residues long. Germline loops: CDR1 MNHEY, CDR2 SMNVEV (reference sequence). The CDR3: CATWDRSRYGYTF. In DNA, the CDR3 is TGTGCCACCTGGGACAGGAGTCGGTATGGCTACACCTTC.

CDR3: CASSSGRGMNEQFF. In nucleotides, the CDR3 is TGTGCCAGCAGTTCTGGGCGGGGGATGAATGAGCAGTTCTTC. The chain employs TRBV5-6 and TRBJ2-1, with 7 positions matching TRBD2. V was clipped by 5 bases and J by 7 bases; unmatched bases: 9. CDR3 length: 14 amino acids. Germline V gives CDR1 SGHDT, CDR2 YYEEEE.

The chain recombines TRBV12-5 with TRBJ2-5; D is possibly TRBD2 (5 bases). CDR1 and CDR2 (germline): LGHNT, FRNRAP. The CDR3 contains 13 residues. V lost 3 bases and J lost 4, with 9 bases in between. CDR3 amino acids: CASGLRRGETQYF. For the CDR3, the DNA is TGTGCTAGTGGTTTACGCCGGGGAGAGACCCAGTACTTC.

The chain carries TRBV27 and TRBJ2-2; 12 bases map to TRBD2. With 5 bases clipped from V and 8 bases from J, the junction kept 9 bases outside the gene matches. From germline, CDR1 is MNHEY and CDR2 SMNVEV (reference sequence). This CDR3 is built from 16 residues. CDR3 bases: TGTGCCAGCAGTGTAACTGTCACTAGCGGGAGGGGGGAGCTGTTTTTT. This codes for CASSVTVTSGRGELFF.